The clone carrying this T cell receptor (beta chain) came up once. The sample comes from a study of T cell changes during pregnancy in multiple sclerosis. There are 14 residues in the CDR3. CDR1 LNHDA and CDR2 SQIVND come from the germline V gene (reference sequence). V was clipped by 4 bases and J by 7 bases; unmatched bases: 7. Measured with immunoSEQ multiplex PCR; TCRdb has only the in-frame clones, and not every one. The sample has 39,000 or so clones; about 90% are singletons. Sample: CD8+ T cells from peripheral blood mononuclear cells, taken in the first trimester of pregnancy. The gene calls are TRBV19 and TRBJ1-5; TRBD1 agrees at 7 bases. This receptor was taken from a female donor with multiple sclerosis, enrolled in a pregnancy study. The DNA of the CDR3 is TGTGCCAGTAGTACCCCCTGGGGACAGCAGCCCCAGCATTTT. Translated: CASSTPWGQQPQHF.